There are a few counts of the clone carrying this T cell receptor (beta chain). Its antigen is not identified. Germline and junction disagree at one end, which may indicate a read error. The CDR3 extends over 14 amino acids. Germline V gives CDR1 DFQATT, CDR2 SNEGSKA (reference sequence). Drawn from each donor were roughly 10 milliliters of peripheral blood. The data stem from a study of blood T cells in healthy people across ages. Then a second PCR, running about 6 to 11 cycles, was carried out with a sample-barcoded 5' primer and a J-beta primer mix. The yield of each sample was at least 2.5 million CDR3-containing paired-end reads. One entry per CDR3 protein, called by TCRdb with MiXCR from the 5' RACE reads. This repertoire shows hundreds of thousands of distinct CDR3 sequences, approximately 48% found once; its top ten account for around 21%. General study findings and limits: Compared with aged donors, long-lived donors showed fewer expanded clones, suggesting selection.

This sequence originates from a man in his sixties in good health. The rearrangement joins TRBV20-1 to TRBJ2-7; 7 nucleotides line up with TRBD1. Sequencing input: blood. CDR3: CSARGTANSYEQYF. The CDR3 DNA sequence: TGCAGTGCGAGAGGGACAGCCAATTCTTACGAGCAGTACTTC.